This TCR beta chain is drawn from a study of blood T cells in healthy people across ages. Whole-study results and caveats: Per-million-T-cell TCR beta diversity fell roughly linearly with age.

Primers used in a second PCR of roughly 7 to 11 cycles were a sample-barcoded 5' primer and a J-beta primer mix. TCRdb ran MiXCR on the 5' RACE reads and lists one entry per CDR3 protein. The table records 1.5 million to 2 million distinct CDR3 sequences, approximately 50% of them present only once. Turning to this clonotype: Its specificity is not known.

The receptor's source is a woman in her forties in good health. The sequenced material came from blood.

This CDR3 reads CSASDNLAGGRTDTQYF. CDR3 DNA sequence: TGCAGTGCTAGTGACAACTTAGCGGGGGGACGCACAGATACGCAGTATTTT. The rearrangement links TRBV20-1 to TRBJ2-3; 10 nucleotides match TRBD2. In germline, CDR1 is DFQATT, CDR2 SNEGSKA (reference sequence). V trimming: 3 bases; J trimming: 1 base; junction bases outside the gene matches: 10. The CDR3 has 17 residues.